This TCR beta chain stems from a study of T cell responses to AZD1222 COVID-19 vaccine. Study-wide results and caveats: Compared with day 0, the breadth and depth of the Spike-specific TCR repertoire rose significantly after two doses of AZD1222. Variant regions that are unmutated are reportedly the target of nearly half of spike-specific TCRs.

In regard to this clone: Its specificity is unknown.

The data were produced by immunoSEQ multiplex PCR, yet TCRdb's version contains in-frame clones alone and is incomplete. The table includes 85,000 to 90,000 clones, around 88% detected once. V shed 0 bases and J 5 bases; nucleotides not matched to a gene: 4. CDR3 length: 15 amino acids. Germline assignment: CDR1 SGHRS and CDR2 YFSETQ. The V gene is TRBV5-1, the J gene TRBJ2-5, with TRBD1 identical over 10 bases. This specimen was peripheral blood, taken on day 0 of MenACWY control vaccination. This clonotype was sampled from an adult in good health. The CDR3 protein is CASSLVTGGIETQYF. The CDR3, as DNA: TGCGCCAGCAGCTTGGTGACAGGGGGCATTGAGACCCAGTACTTC. Full variable domain (outside the CDR3, taken from reference TRBV5-1 and TRBJ2-5): KAGVTQTPRYLIKTRGQQVTLSCSPISGHRSVSWYQQTPGQGLQFLFEYFSETQRNKGNFPGRFSGRQFSNSRSEMNVSTLELGDSALYLCASSLVTGGIETQYFGPGTRLLVL.